The 14 T cell receptor beta chains presented below share a single source sample, sequenced in a study of T cell responses to AZD1222 COVID-19 vaccine (dated by TCRdb to the early 2020s). What the time point label conveys for this sample: about 28 days (+/-7) after the second vaccine dose. Library construction relied on the immunoSEQ multiplex PCR assay. TCRdb took this table from immuneACCESS and kept in-frame rearrangements with V and J called. Such tables lack part of the clones; where checked against another copy, unresolved V genes explain under half of the gap, and the rest is unexplained. Recorded for this sample are about 130,000 clones; roughly 88% of them occurred a single time. The ten largest clones represent about 6% of the sample. The sequencing here drew on peripheral blood, taken 28 days after the second AZD1222 dose. Receptors originate from an adult who received the AZD1222 COVID-19 vaccine.

The chain employs TRBV6-5 and TRBJ1-2; TRBD1 is a possible D gene (6 bases). CDR3 length equals 16 residues. The ends were cut back, 2 bases at V and 4 bases at J, with 17 bases in the middle. Germline V lookup: CDR1 MNHEY, CDR2 SVGAGI. The CDR3 DNA is TGTGCCAGCAGTTACCGCCCGACAGGCCCGGGCTATGGCTACACCTTC. Protein product: CASSYRPTGPGYGYTF.

The chain links TRBV5-1 to TRBJ1-6; perhaps TRBD1 as D (6 bases). Germline-derived CDR1 and CDR2 are SGHRS and YFSETQ. Trimming shortened V by 4 bases and J by 7 bases, and 9 bases separated the two germline ends. The CDR3 loop spans 13 amino acids. The CDR3 loop is CASSRGQNSPLHF. DNA for the CDR3: TGCGCCAGCAGCAGAGGACAGAATTCACCCCTCCACTTT.

V usage is TRBV27 and J usage is TRBJ2-7; TRBD1 matches 10 bases. The V and J ends lost 6 bases and 6 bases, in that order; junction bases with no gene match: 8. Per the germline V gene, CDR1 is MNHEY and CDR2 is SMNVEV (reference sequence). The CDR3 has 14 amino acids. The CDR3 loop reads CASSLRDRGFEQYF. In DNA form, the CDR3 reads TGTGCCAGCAGCCTCCGGGACAGGGGTTTCGAGCAGTACTTC.

This clone was recorded a few times. The chain combines TRBV7-2 with TRBJ2-7; a possible D gene is TRBD2 (6 bases). Germline V gives CDR1 SGHTA, CDR2 FQGNSA. V lost 3 bases and J 3 bases, leaving 12 bases between the germline ends. The CDR3 is made up of 14 amino acids. CDR3 residues: CASSFGTRGYEQYF. The CDR3 DNA follows: TGTGCCAGCAGCTTCGGGACTCGGGGCTACGAGCAGTACTTC.

The chain links TRBV7-2 to TRBJ1-2; tentatively, D is TRBD1 (6 bases). Germline V gene data show CDR1 as SGHTA and CDR2 as FQGNSA. V was cut by 1 base and J by 5 bases, with 14 bases left in between. CDR3 length: 15 amino acids. CDR3 DNA sequence: TGTGCCAGCAGCTTAGTCCCAGGGGCGGGGTATGGCTACACCTTC. Its translation: CASSLVPGAGYGYTF.

The chain links TRBV5-1 to TRBJ1-4; 9 nucleotides align to TRBD1. The CDR3 length is 14 residues. Germline V gene sequence: CDR1 SGHRS, CDR2 YFSETQ. V shed 0 bases and J 9 bases; nucleotides not matched to a gene: 3. The CDR3 bases are TGCGCCAGCAGCTTGGAAGGGACAGGGCAAAAACTGTTTTTT. Translating it yields CASSLEGTGQKLFF.

The chain joins TRBV9 to TRBJ1-5; TRBD1 matches at 10 bases. Losses at the gene ends were 0 bases for V and 11 bases for J; bases not matched to a gene: 5. The CDR3 is 14 amino acids. Per germline, CDR1 SGDLS and CDR2 YYNGEE. This CDR3 is CASSVGDGTGAQHF. CDR3 nucleotides: TGTGCCAGCAGCGTAGGAGATGGGACAGGGGCCCAGCATTTT.

This rearrangement joins TRBV5-4 to TRBJ2-6; 7 positions agree with TRBD1. V shed 4 bases and J 3 bases; nucleotides not matched to a gene: 10. The germline gives CDR1 SGHNT, CDR2 YYREEE (reference sequence). This CDR3 contains 17 residues. In DNA, the CDR3 is TGTGCCAGCAGCCCCAGGGGGACGCAGGGTGGGGCCAACGTCCTGACTTTC. Its translation: CASSPRGTQGGANVLTF.

This chain uses TRBV27 with TRBJ2-1, with 12 bases fitting TRBD2. The CDR3 totals 16 residues. Looked up from germline, CDR1 is MNHEY and CDR2 is SMNVEV (reference sequence). The V segment lost 6 bases and the J segment 7 bases; nucleotides outside the gene matches: 10. In DNA form, the CDR3 reads TGTGCCAGCAGACCACTAGCGGGAGGCCTCTGGAATGAGCAGTTCTTC. This codes for CASRPLAGGLWNEQFF.

The chain employs TRBV5-1 and TRBJ2-7; 9 bases fit TRBD1. Per the germline V gene, CDR1 is SGHRS and CDR2 is YFSETQ. The CDR3 loop spans 15 amino acids. V shed 4 bases and J 3 bases; nucleotides not matched to a gene: 8. The CDR3 nucleotides read TGCGCCAGCAGCCCCAGCGGGACAGGGAGCTACGAGCAGTACTTC. Encoded protein: CASSPSGTGSYEQYF.

The chain's CDR3 is CASSLPLSSYNEQFF. The CDR3 DNA follows: TGTGCCAGCAGTTTGCCGCTTAGCTCCTACAATGAGCAGTTCTTC. The rearrangement uses TRBV28 and TRBJ2-1; D remains unclear. The length of the CDR3 is 15 residues. Germline V CDR1 and CDR2: MDHEN, SYDVKM. V lost 3 bases and J lost 0, with 9 bases in between.

The chain recombines TRBV5-1 with TRBJ1-2; D is uncertain. The germline gives CDR1 SGHRS, CDR2 YFSETQ. This CDR3 has 11 residues. V lost 4 bases to trimming and J lost 8 bases, with 9 bases between them. The DNA for the CDR3 is TGCGCCAGCAGCCAGGACGGGGGCTACACCTTC. It encodes CASSQDGGYTF. Full variable domain (remainder filled in from reference TRBV5-1 and TRBJ1-2): KAGVTQTPRYLIKTRGQQVTLSCSPISGHRSVSWYQQTPGQGLQFLFEYFSETQRNKGNFPGRFSGRQFSNSRSEMNVSTLELGDSALYLCASSQDGGYTFGSGTRLTVV.

V usage is TRBV11-3 and J usage is TRBJ1-2; no definite D call. Trimming pared 4 bases from V and 8 bases from J, leaving 17 bases between. The germline CDR1 and CDR2 sequences are SGHNT and YENEEA. The CDR3 sequence is 14 residues long. CDR3 region: CASSSKFSGVGYTF. Here the CDR3 DNA reads TGTGCCAGCAGCTCCAAGTTCTCCGGGGTCGGCTACACCTTC.

The chain links TRBV5-1 to TRBJ1-1; a possible D gene is TRBD1 (5 bases). The germline V and J ends were trimmed by 0 bases and 5 bases, with 11 bases remaining between them. CDR3 length equals 14 residues. Germline assignment: CDR1 SGHRS and CDR2 YFSETQ. The DNA of the CDR3 is TGCGCCAGCAGCTTGGGTGGGGGGAGGACTGAAGCTTTCTTT. Translated: CASSLGGGRTEAFF.